These 5 T cell receptor beta chains were all obtained from the same sample, sequenced in a study of response to subunit inactivated influenza vaccine. TCRdb re-analysed the RT-PCR reads in MiXCR, keeping a single row per CDR3 protein. The sample holds around 160,000 distinct CDR3 sequences, under 13% seen once. The specimen was non-naive T cells sorted from PBMCs, collected roughly 46 days after vaccination. These TCRs come from a man over 45 who received an inactivated influenza vaccine.

The chain has TRBV5-1 and TRBJ2-5, with D unclear. Between the trimmed V and J ends, which lost 0 bases and 5 bases, there was a span of 17 bases. Germline loops: CDR1 SGHRS, CDR2 YFSETQ. The CDR3 runs 16 residues. The CDR3 DNA is TGCGCCAGCAGCTTGGACGGAGCCCTGGCAGTGGAGACCCAGTACTTC. It specifies CASSLDGALAVETQYF.

This clonotype was recorded a few times. The V call is TRBV4-1, the J call TRBJ1-6; 11 bases are a match to TRBD1. Germline-derived CDR1 and CDR2 are MGHRA and YSYEKL. This CDR3 spans 16 amino acids. V lost 4 bases and J lost 8; bases outside the gene matches: 7. CDR3: CASSLGGTGGYSPLHF. The DNA of the CDR3 is TGCGCCAGCAGCCTCGGAGGGACAGGGGGATATTCACCCCTCCACTTT.

This clonotype came up many times. V is TRBV3-1 and J is TRBJ2-1, with TRBD1 identical over 7 bases. The CDR3 has 18 amino acids. The trim removed 4 bases at V and 1 base at J, leaving 13 bases unmatched. Germline loops: CDR1 LGHDT, CDR2 YNNKEL (reference sequence). CDR3 residues: CASSPDRVISGSYNEQFF. CDR3 nucleotides: TGTGCCAGCAGCCCCGACAGGGTAATATCGGGGTCCTACAATGAGCAGTTCTTC.

CDR3: CASSLRGQPGELFF. The CDR3 DNA reads TGTGCCAGCAGTTTAAGGGGACAGCCCGGGGAGCTGTTTTTT. This chain connects TRBV27 to TRBJ2-2; TRBD1 matches 7 bases. Per the germline V gene, CDR1 is MNHEY and CDR2 is SMNVEV (reference sequence). The junction had 3 bases not matched to a gene; V was cut back by 2 bases and J by 6 bases. The length of the CDR3 is 14 residues.

J is TRBJ1-5 and V is TRBV10-3, with D possibly TRBD1 on 5 matching bases. The germline V gene has CDR1 ENHRY and CDR2 SYGVKD. The CDR3 is 13 amino acids. V lost 5 bases and J lost 4, with 9 bases in between. The CDR3 DNA reads TGTGCCATCAGTCCAGGGTTGAATCAGCCCCAGCATTTT. Residues: CAISPGLNQPQHF.